This T cell receptor (beta chain) derives from a study of cytomegalovirus exposure and HLA in healthy donors. Overall study results and limits: A missense variant in DCLRE1C was later tied to TCR beta V- and J-gene trimming.

Use of 60 Vbeta and 13 Jbeta primers characterized the PCR. TCRdb's copy holds only in-frame clones and misses some; the assay was immunoSEQ multiplex PCR. The sample totals around 63,000 clones. Of note for this clone: The antigen is undetermined.

Trimming at V came to 1 base and at J to 3 bases, leaving 6 bases not matched to a gene. This CDR3 region has 16 residues. Per the germline V gene, CDR1 is KGHSH and CDR2 is LQKENI. This rearrangement joins TRBV18 to TRBJ1-5, with 7 bases matching TRBD1. This TCR was sampled from a woman aged 25-40 years in good health and CMV-seronegative. Sequencing was carried out using PBMCs. The CDR3 nucleotides are TGTGCCAGCTCACCACGCGGCAGGGGGGACAATCAGCCCCAGCATTTT. It codes for CASSPRGRGDNQPQHF.